This is a list of T cell receptor beta chains from one sample in a study of shared clonotypes between healthy human individuals. This table comes from immunoSEQ multiplex PCR, and its TCRdb copy is limited to in-frame clones, with some not included. The table includes hundreds of thousands of clones, about 96% detected once. The sequenced material came from naive CD8+ T cells sorted from blood. The receptors originated from a woman aged 25 to 39 in good health. The CDR3 runs from the conserved cysteine through the conserved F or W. A D gene is named only where the DNA matches it firmly. Clone sizes are given selectively: once, few, many, or a class where the clone is expanded.

J	length	D	size	V	DNA	CDR3
TRBJ2-7	14	.	.	TRBV5-1	TGCGCCAGCAGCGAGACAGGTCTTTCCTACGAGCAGTACTTC	CASSETGLSYEQYF
TRBJ2-1	15	.	.	TRBV7-9	TGTGCCAGCAGCTTTTCTCAGGGTTCATACAATGAGCAGTTCTTC	CASSFSQGSYNEQFF
TRBJ2-1	15	TRBD2	.	TRBV4-1	TGCGCCAGCAGCCTCCTAGCGGGAGGTTACAATGAGCAGTTCTTC	CASSLLAGGYNEQFF
TRBJ1-2	11	.	.	TRBV29-1	TGCAGCGTTGAAGAACTCTATGGCTACACCTTC	CSVEELYGYTF
TRBJ2-1	13	TRBD2	.	TRBV6-5	TGTGCCAGTACTAGCGGGAGTTGGAATGAGCAGTTCTTC	CASTSGSWNEQFF
TRBJ1-5	15	.	.	TRBV27	TGTGCCAGCAGTTTAACGGGGGGAATTGGTCAGCCCCAGCATTTT	CASSLTGGIGQPQHF
TRBJ1-3	14	.	.	TRBV28	TGTGCCAGCAGTCCACTTCTCCCTGGAAACACCATATATTTT	CASSPLLPGNTIYF
TRBJ2-5	12	.	.	TRBV7-9	TGTGCCAGCAGCTGGGACCCCGAGGCCCAGTACTTC	CASSWDPEAQYF
TRBJ2-1	14	.	.	TRBV19	TGTGCCAGTATTGGGCAGAGCTCCTACAATGAGCAGTTCTTC	CASIGQSSYNEQFF
TRBJ1-6	16	TRBD1	.	TRBV4-2	TGTGCCAGCAGCCAAGGTCGGGCAGGGGGAAGTTCACCCCTCCACTTT	CASSQGRAGGSSPLHF
TRBJ2-3	17	TRBD2	.	TRBV5-1	TGCGCCAGCAGCTCCGGGACTAACCGCGCCATCACAGATACGCAGTATTTT	CASSSGTNRAITDTQYF
TRBJ2-7	15	TRBD2	.	TRBV18	TGTGCCAGCTCACCCCCAGGACTAGCGGAGGACGAGCAGTACTTC	CASSPPGLAEDEQYF
TRBJ1-5	14	.	.	TRBV4-1	TGCGCCAGCAGCCAAATTGGGGTGGAGCAGCCCCAGCATTTT	CASSQIGVEQPQHF
TRBJ1-4	14	TRBD1	.	TRBV28	TGTGCCAGCGGCAGAGGGGGCTCCCTTGAAAAACTGTTTTTT	CASGRGGSLEKLFF
TRBJ2-2	15	.	.	TRBV7-6	TGTGCCAGCAGCTTACTACAGGGGAACACCGGGGAGCTGTTTTTT	CASSLLQGNTGELFF
TRBJ2-5	19	TRBD2	.	TRBV28	TGTGCCAGCAGTTTACCGACTAGCGGGACCCCGACCCAACCGGAGACCCAGTACTTC	CASSLPTSGTPTQPETQYF
TRBJ2-1	15	TRBD2	.	TRBV28	TGTGCCAGCAAAACACTAGCGGGAGGCTCCGGTGAGCAGTTCTTC	CASKTLAGGSGEQFF
TRBJ2-7	14	.	.	TRBV13	TGTGCCAGCAGCTTTTATGGACAATCCTACGAGCAGTACTTC	CASSFYGQSYEQYF
TRBJ2-1	15	.	.	TRBV11-2	TGTGCCAGCAGCTTAGGGGCAGGGAGAGTCAATGAGCAGTTCTTC	CASSLGAGRVNEQFF
TRBJ1-4	16	.	.	TRBV27	TGTGCCAGCAGCGCCTTAGGGGAGGCAACTAATGAAAAACTGTTTTTT	CASSALGEATNEKLFF
TRBJ1-5	15	TRBD1	.	TRBV7-8	TGTGCCAGCAGCAAAGGACAGGTTAGCAATCAGCCCCAGCATTTT	CASSKGQVSNQPQHF
TRBJ2-2	12	.	.	TRBV6-5	TGTGCCAGCAGTTACTTAAGCGGGGAGCTGTTTTTT	CASSYLSGELFF
TRBJ2-7	14	TRBD1	.	TRBV5-4	TGTGCCAGCAGTTCCGGGACAGGGTACCACGAGCAGTACTTC	CASSSGTGYHEQYF
TRBJ2-7	14	TRBD2	.	TRBV28	TGTGCCAGCAGTTTGGGGAGGGGCCCCAACGAGCAGTACTTC	CASSLGRGPNEQYF
TRBJ2-2	18	TRBD1	.	TRBV19	TGTGCCAGTAGTGAAGTGGTCGGGGACAGGGGGCGCGACGGGGAGCTGTTTTTT	CASSEVVGDRGRDGELFF
TRBJ2-1	13	.	.	TRBV4-1	TGCGCCAGCAGCCAGCTAGCCTACAATGAGCAGTTCTTC	CASSQLAYNEQFF
TRBJ2-5	13	.	once	TRBV15	TGTGCTGCGGCAACCGAAGTACAAGAGACCCAGTACTTC	CAAATEVQETQYF
TRBJ2-7	15	.	.	TRBV28	TGTGCCAGCAGCTTAGGGATTCCTTCTACCTACGAGCAGTACTTC	CASSLGIPSTYEQYF
TRBJ1-1	16	TRBD1	.	TRBV4-1	TGCGCCAGCAGCCAACCGCGGGACAGGGCGAACACTGAAGCTTTCTTT	CASSQPRDRANTEAFF
TRBJ2-1	12	.	.	TRBV12-5	TGTGCTAGTGGTTTCTTTGACAATGAGCAGTTCTTC	CASGFFDNEQFF
TRBJ2-7	14	.	.	TRBV4-2	TGTGCCAGCAGCCACCTCCCCCAGAGCAGCGAGCAGTACTTC	CASSHLPQSSEQYF
TRBJ2-1	17	TRBD2	.	TRBV27	TGTGCCAGCAGTTTATTGGGTGGCGGGAGGTCCTACAATGAGCAGTTCTTC	CASSLLGGGRSYNEQFF
TRBJ2-7	14	TRBD2	once	TRBV4-2	TGTGCCAGCAGCTTGGGCGGGAGTCCCTACGAGCAGTACTTC	CASSLGGSPYEQYF
TRBJ1-2	15	.	.	TRBV6-6	TGTGCCAGCAGTTACTCGACCGGTTCAAACTATGGCTACACCTTC	CASSYSTGSNYGYTF
TRBJ2-3	15	TRBD1	.	TRBV14	TGTGCCAGCAGGGGGGACAGGGGGCTTCTGGATACGCAGTATTTT	CASRGDRGLLDTQYF
TRBJ1-5	12	.	.	TRBV30	TGTGCCTTCGACTGGGGGAATCAGCCCCAGCATTTT	CAFDWGNQPQHF
TRBJ2-1	13	TRBD1	once	TRBV27	TGTGCCAGCAAGGAGGGGACAGGCAATGAGCAGTTCTTC	CASKEGTGNEQFF
TRBJ2-1	16	.	.	TRBV7-7	TGTGCCAGCAGCTCTCGGTTGAGACTAACGGACAATGAGCAGTTCTTC	CASSSRLRLTDNEQFF
TRBJ2-1	12	.	.	TRBV9	TGTGCCAGCAGCGGGGACTCTAATGAGCAGTTCTTC	CASSGDSNEQFF
TRBJ1-1	13	.	.	TRBV15	TGTGCCACCAGCGCAACAGGGAACACTGAAGCTTTCTTT	CATSATGNTEAFF
TRBJ1-2	15	.	.	TRBV5-1	TGCGCCAGCAGGCATACCCCGGGGGGCGACTATGGCTACACCTTC	CASRHTPGGDYGYTF
TRBJ2-7	13	.	.	TRBV30	TGTGCCTGGAGGACACTTAGCTCCTACGAGCAGTACTTC	CAWRTLSSYEQYF
TRBJ2-7	12	.	.	TRBV27	TGTGCCAGCAGTTCTAGCTCCTACGAGCAGTACTTC	CASSSSSYEQYF
TRBJ2-7	18	TRBD2	.	TRBV5-1	TGCGCCAGCAGCTGGACGGGACTAGCGGGAGGGCCCTCCTACGAGCAGTACTTC	CASSWTGLAGGPSYEQYF
TRBJ2-5	15	TRBD1	.	TRBV6-5	TGTGCCAGCAGTGCGTTTGACAGGGGATGGGAGACCCAGTACTTC	CASSAFDRGWETQYF